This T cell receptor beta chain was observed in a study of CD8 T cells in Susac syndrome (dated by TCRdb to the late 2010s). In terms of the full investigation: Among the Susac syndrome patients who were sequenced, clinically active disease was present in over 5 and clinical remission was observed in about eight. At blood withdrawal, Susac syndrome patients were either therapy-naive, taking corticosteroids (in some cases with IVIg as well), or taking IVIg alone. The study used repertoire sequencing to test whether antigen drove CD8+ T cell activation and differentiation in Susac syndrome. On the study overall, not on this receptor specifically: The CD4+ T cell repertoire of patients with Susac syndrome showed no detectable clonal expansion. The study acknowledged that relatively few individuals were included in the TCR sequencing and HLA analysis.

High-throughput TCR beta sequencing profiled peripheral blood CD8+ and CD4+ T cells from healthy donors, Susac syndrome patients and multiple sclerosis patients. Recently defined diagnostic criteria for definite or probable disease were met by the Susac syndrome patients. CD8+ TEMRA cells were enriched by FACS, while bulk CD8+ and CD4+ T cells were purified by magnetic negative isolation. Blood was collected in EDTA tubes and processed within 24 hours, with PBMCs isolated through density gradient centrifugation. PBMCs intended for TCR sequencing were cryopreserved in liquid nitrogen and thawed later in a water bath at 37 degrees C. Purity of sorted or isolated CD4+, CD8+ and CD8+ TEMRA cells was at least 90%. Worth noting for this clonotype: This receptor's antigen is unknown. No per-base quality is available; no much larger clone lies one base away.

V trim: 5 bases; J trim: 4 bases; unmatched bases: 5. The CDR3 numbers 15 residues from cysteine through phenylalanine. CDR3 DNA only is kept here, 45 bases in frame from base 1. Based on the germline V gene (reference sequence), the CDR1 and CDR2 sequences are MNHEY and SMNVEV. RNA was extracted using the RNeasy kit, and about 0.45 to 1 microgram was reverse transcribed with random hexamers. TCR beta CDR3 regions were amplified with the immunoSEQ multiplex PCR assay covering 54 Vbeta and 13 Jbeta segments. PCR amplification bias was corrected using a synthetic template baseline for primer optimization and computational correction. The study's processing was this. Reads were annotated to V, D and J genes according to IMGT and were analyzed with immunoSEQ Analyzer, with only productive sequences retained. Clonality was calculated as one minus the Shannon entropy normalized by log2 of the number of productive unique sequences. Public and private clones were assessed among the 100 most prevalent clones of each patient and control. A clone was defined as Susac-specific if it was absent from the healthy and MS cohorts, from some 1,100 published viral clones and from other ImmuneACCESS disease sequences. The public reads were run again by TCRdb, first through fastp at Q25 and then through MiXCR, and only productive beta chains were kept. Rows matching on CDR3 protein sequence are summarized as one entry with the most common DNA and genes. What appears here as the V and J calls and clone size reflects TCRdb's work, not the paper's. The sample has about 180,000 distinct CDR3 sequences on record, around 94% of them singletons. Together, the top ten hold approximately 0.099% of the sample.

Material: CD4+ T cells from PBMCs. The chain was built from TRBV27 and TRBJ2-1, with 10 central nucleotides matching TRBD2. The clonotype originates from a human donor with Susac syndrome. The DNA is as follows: TGTGCCAGCAGTCGCGGACTAGCGGTATACAATGAGCAGTTCTTC. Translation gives CASSRGLAVYNEQFF.